What follows are 23 T cell receptor beta chains derived from one specimen sequenced in a study of human T cells and chemical hapten exposure. Described time point: pre-sensitization, week 0. Specified treatment: therapeutic diphenylcyclopropenone sensitization with weekly scalp DPC. TCRdb used MiXCR to reprocess the RACE reads, holding one entry per CDR3 protein. This sample has roughly 380,000 distinct CDR3 sequences; around 5.5% occur once, and the top ten carry around 2.6%. The sequences come from whole blood, collected in connection with sensitization to the hapten diphenylcyclopropenone (DPC). These TCRs come from a woman between 45 and 65 years old with alopecia areata. Some clones in this sample may be carry-over from other donors' samples.

This clonotype was observed many times. The V call is TRBV7-2, the J call TRBJ2-7; the D is unclear. Trimming shortened V by 4 bases and J by 5 bases, and 9 bases separated the two germline ends. The germline V gene encodes CDR1 SGHTA and CDR2 FQGNSA. This CDR3 spans 12 amino acids. Here the CDR3 reads CASSSLGHEQYF. Written as DNA, the CDR3 is TGTGCCAGCAGCTCCCTGGGCCACGAGCAGTACTTC. Complete variable domain (other parts from reference TRBV7-2 and TRBJ2-7): GAGVSQSPSNKVTEKGKDVELRCDPISGHTALYWYRQSLGQGLEFLIYFQGNSAPDKSGLPSDRFSAERTGGSVSTLTIQRTQQEDSAVYLCASSSLGHEQYFGPGTRLTVT.

The table lists this clonotype with many counts. The V gene is TRBV6-5, the J gene TRBJ2-7; TRBD2 matches at 9 bases. V was clipped by 8 bases and J by 5 bases; unmatched bases: 4. The CDR3 extends over 12 amino acids. Looked up from germline, CDR1 is MNHEY and CDR2 is SVGAGI. CDR3 DNA sequence: TGTGCCAGCCAGCGGGGGGACCACGAGCAGTACTTC. Translation: CASQRGDHEQYF.

The CDR3 region has the DNA TGTGCCTGGAGTGTGTCACAGGGGGGTTACGAGCAGTACTTC. Its protein is CAWSVSQGGYEQYF. The chain has TRBV30 and TRBJ2-7; the match to TRBD1 covers 8 bases. CDR3 size: 14 residues. Germline V gene lookup returns CDR1 GTSNPN and CDR2 SVGIG (reference sequence). With V trimmed by 0 bases and J by 4 bases, 5 bases remained unmatched.

This clonotype was picked up a small number of times. This sequence joins TRBV27 and TRBJ2-2, with D perhaps TRBD1 (5 bases). Germline lookup yields CDR1 MNHEY and CDR2 SMNVEV (reference sequence). The V and J ends lost 3 bases and 2 bases respectively, with 10 bases between them. The CDR3 has 15 amino acids. The CDR3 bases are TGTGCCAGCAGTTTGTCGACAGCCAACACCGGGGAGCTGTTTTTT. This codes for CASSLSTANTGELFF.

This clonotype was recorded at least ten times. The V and J genes are TRBV7-2 and TRBJ2-1; TRBD2 matches 13 bases. Germline values: CDR1 SGHTA, CDR2 FQGNSA. V dropped 6 bases and J dropped 7; count of bases not matched to a gene: 9. The CDR3 loop spans 16 amino acids. The CDR3 loop reads CASRPQLAGGQNEQFF. DNA for the CDR3: TGTGCCAGCAGACCCCAACTAGCGGGGGGGCAAAATGAGCAGTTCTTC.

The sample holds many counts of this clonotype. The rearrangement uses TRBV7-9 and TRBJ2-3; no clear D. With 5 bases removed from V and 2 bases from J, the gap between germline ends came to 14 bases. The CDR3 covers 15 residues. From germline, CDR1 is SEHNR and CDR2 FQNEAQ (reference sequence). CDR3 bases: TGTGCCAGCAGCGCCGCGACGGACCACACAGATACGCAGTATTTT. It encodes CASSAATDHTDTQYF.

This chain joins TRBV4-1 and TRBJ1-4, with a tentative D call TRBD1 (5 bases). CDR1 is MGHRA, CDR2 YSYEKL, per germline. This CDR3 is built from 15 residues. With 0 bases removed from V and 5 bases from J, the gap between germline ends came to 10 bases. CDR3 sequence (DNA): TGCGCCAGCAGCCAAGAAGGGCAGGGAAATGAAAAACTGTTTTTT. This gives the protein CASSQEGQGNEKLFF.

This clonotype has just a few counts. The chain recombines TRBV5-6 with TRBJ1-1, with no clear D. Per germline, CDR1 SGHDT and CDR2 YYEEEE. The CDR3 is 12 amino acids. V lost 1 base to trimming and J lost 3 bases, with 4 bases between them. CDR3 loop: CASSLPYTEAFF. CDR3 nucleotides: TGTGCCAGCAGCTTGCCGTACACTGAAGCTTTCTTT. Based on the CDR3 plus reference TRBV5-6 and TRBJ1-1, the full variable domain is DAGVTQSPTHLIKTRGQQVTLRCSPKSGHDTVSWYQQALGQGPQFIFQYYEEEERQRGNFPDRFSGHQFPNYSSELNVNALLLGDSALYLCASSLPYTEAFFGQGTRLTVV.

The gene calls are TRBV5-1 and TRBJ2-1; D remains unclear. This CDR3 comprises 15 residues. Trimming took 0 bases from V and 4 from J, leaving 11 bases between them. Germline assignment: CDR1 SGHRS and CDR2 YFSETQ. CDR3 in DNA: TGCGCCAGCAGCTTGGCAGGCCAGAGTTACAATGAGCAGTTCTTC. It is translated as CASSLAGQSYNEQFF. Based on the CDR3 plus reference TRBV5-1 and TRBJ2-1, the full variable domain is KAGVTQTPRYLIKTRGQQVTLSCSPISGHRSVSWYQQTPGQGLQFLFEYFSETQRNKGNFPGRFSGRQFSNSRSEMNVSTLELGDSALYLCASSLAGQSYNEQFFGPGTRLTVL.

V and J are TRBV7-2 and TRBJ1-3; D call uncertain. Looked up from germline, CDR1 is SGHTA and CDR2 is FQGNSA. V was trimmed by 2 bases and J by 6 bases, leaving 2 bases between them. This CDR3 is built from 11 residues. The CDR3 nucleotides read TGTGCCAGCAGCTTATTAAACACCATATATTTT. Protein: CASSLLNTIYF.

This clonotype was seen repeatedly, ten times or more. This sequence joins TRBV20-1 and TRBJ2-7; tentatively, D is TRBD1 or TRBD2 (6 bases each). Trimming left V 6 bases short and J 6 bases short, with 12 bases between. CDR3 length equals 11 residues. Germline V gives CDR1 DFQATT, CDR2 SNEGSKA (reference sequence). CDR3 region: CSASQGGEQYF. In nucleotides, the CDR3 is TGCAGTGCCTCACAGGGAGGCGAGCAGTACTTC.

Points on this clonotype: Given a much more abundant clone one base away, this may be a read error. CDR3 DNA: TGTGCCAGCGCCCCAGCGGGAGGGCCGATCAATGAGCAGTTCTTC. Translation: CASAPAGGPINEQFF. V and J are TRBV6-6 and TRBJ2-1; 10 nucleotides agree with TRBD2. J gave up 6 bases and V 8 bases, and 10 bases lay outside the gene matches. Germline CDR1 is MNHNY and CDR2 is SVGAGI (reference sequence). This CDR3 contains 15 residues.

This clonotype showed up just a few times. The V and J genes are TRBV18 and TRBJ1-2; no clear D gene. Trimming shortened V by 1 base and J by 12 bases, and 12 bases separated the two germline ends. The CDR3 has 12 residues. Germline CDR1 reads KGHSH; CDR2 reads LQKENI. As DNA, the CDR3 is TGTGCCAGCTCACCACGAGAACGAGTCGACACCTTC. It codes for CASSPRERVDTF.

The chain couples TRBV29-1 to TRBJ1-1; D not certain. V gave up 1 base and J gave up 1 base, with 7 bases separating them. CDR1 is SQVTM and CDR2 is ANQGSEA in the germline V gene. There are 13 residues in the CDR3. CDR3 in amino acids: CSVEALRNTEAFF. The CDR3 DNA reads TGCAGCGTTGAAGCGCTTCGGAACACTGAAGCTTTCTTT.

This clonotype was observed at least ten times. The chain employs TRBV28 and TRBJ2-4, with a tentative D call TRBD2 (6 bases). Trimming stripped 10 bases from V and 7 bases from J, with 11 bases between. CDR1 and CDR2 (germline): MDHEN, SYDVKM. The CDR3 has 11 residues. This chain's CDR3 is CAITEGNIQYF. The CDR3 DNA sequence: TGTGCCATCACGGAGGGGAACATTCAGTACTTC.

This clonotype was counted a few times. V and J are TRBV3-1 and TRBJ1-1; D uncertain. The germline V and J ends were trimmed by 1 base and 7 bases, with 16 bases remaining between them. CDR1 is LGHDT and CDR2 is YNNKEL in the germline V gene (reference sequence). This CDR3 spans 15 amino acids. CDR3 coding DNA: TGTGCCAGCAGCCAAGGGGCAGGAGTATCGGATGAAGCTTTCTTT. Protein: CASSQGAGVSDEAFF.

This clonotype has more than one count but fewer than ten. The chain recombines TRBV4-1 with TRBJ2-3; D unresolved. V was pared by 1 base and J by 3 bases, with 14 bases between. The CDR3 has 16 residues. Germline V gives CDR1 MGHRA, CDR2 YSYEKL. The CDR3 protein is CASSQGPGVLTDTQYF. In DNA form, the CDR3 reads TGCGCCAGCAGCCAAGGTCCGGGCGTATTGACAGATACGCAGTATTTT.

Many counts were recorded for this clonotype. This chain uses TRBV28 with TRBJ2-3; 9 bases fit TRBD2. The CDR3 runs 17 residues. Trimming removed 2 bases from V and 3 bases from J; junction bases left unmatched: 9. Germline V gives CDR1 MDHEN, CDR2 SYDVKM. Here the CDR3 DNA reads TGTGCCAGCAGTTTACTACCAGCGGGAGGCGTAACAGATACGCAGTATTTT. Encoded protein: CASSLLPAGGVTDTQYF.

J is TRBJ2-2 and V is TRBV29-1; 7 bases map to TRBD1. The V gene's germline CDR1 is SQVTM and CDR2 ANQGSEA. J gave up 6 bases and V 4 bases, and 5 bases lay outside the gene matches. CDR3 length equals 13 residues. The CDR3 sequence is CSVGDRDAGELFF. The CDR3 DNA reads as TGCAGCGTTGGAGACAGGGACGCCGGGGAGCTGTTTTTT.

This chain uses TRBV5-4 with TRBJ2-6; D may correspond to TRBD1 or TRBD2 (5 bases each). The ends were cut back, 2 bases at V and 11 bases at J, with 14 bases in the middle. This CDR3 is built from 14 residues. CDR1 and CDR2 (germline): SGHNT, YYREEE (reference sequence). CDR3 residues: CASSFEGRPDVLTF. The CDR3 DNA is TGTGCCAGCAGCTTCGAGGGGCGCCCCGACGTCCTGACTTTC.

This clonotype occurred many times. V is TRBV6-2 or TRBV6-3 and J is TRBJ2-7, with a weak D call TRBD2 (6 bases). V was pared by 7 bases and J by 2 bases, with 15 bases between. Germline values: CDR1 MNHEY, CDR2 SVGEGT. There are 14 residues in the CDR3. The CDR3, as DNA: TGTGCCAGCAACACCCTAGCGCTTACCTACGAGCAGTACTTC. Protein: CASNTLALTYEQYF.

V gene TRBV9 combines with J gene TRBJ2-3; D is unclear. CDR1 is SGDLS and CDR2 is YYNGEE in the germline V gene. The V and J ends lost 0 bases and 2 bases respectively, with 10 bases between them. This CDR3 comprises 15 residues. The CDR3 DNA sequence: TGTGCCAGCAGCGTAGATAAGTGGGTCACAGATACGCAGTATTTT. Translation: CASSVDKWVTDTQYF. Complete variable domain (other parts from reference TRBV9 and TRBJ2-3): DSGVTQTPKHLITATGQRVTLRCSPRSGDLSVYWYQQSLDQGLQFLIQYYNGEERAKGNILERFSAQQFPDLHSELNLSSLELGDSALYFCASSVDKWVTDTQYFGPGTRLTVL.

This clonotype was recorded many times. This chain connects TRBV12-3 or TRBV12-4 to TRBJ1-4; no clear D gene. This CDR3 spans 16 amino acids. Trimming left V 6 bases short and J 5 bases short, with 19 bases between. The CDR3 DNA reads TGTGCCAGCAGCCCCCTGAGCGGCGCGGGGAATGAAAAACTGTTTTTT. This sequence encodes CASSPLSGAGNEKLFF.